The clone carrying this T cell receptor (beta chain) was seen only a few times. One end of the junction does not line up with germline, which may come from a read error. This entry is derived from a study of blood T cells in healthy people across ages. Germline V CDR1 and CDR2: MNHEY, SVGEGT. This CDR3 region has 14 residues. A second PCR, run for roughly 7 to 11 cycles, used a sample-barcoded 5' primer plus a J-beta primer mix. Tagging of each cDNA molecule was performed by a template-switch adaptor with 12 random nucleotides. Individual samples furnished no less than 2.5 million CDR3-containing paired-end reads apiece. TCRdb analysed the 5' RACE reads with MiXCR anew, one entry per CDR3 protein. The table includes about 570,000 distinct CDR3 sequences, approximately 25% detected once.

Sequencing was carried out using blood. This receptor was taken from a woman in her 70s in good health. The V gene is TRBV6-2 or TRBV6-3, the J gene TRBJ1-3; D is ambiguous. The CDR3 DNA reads as TGTGCCTGCAGTTATGGGGAGACTGGAAACACCATATATTTT. It translates to CACSYGETGNTIYF.